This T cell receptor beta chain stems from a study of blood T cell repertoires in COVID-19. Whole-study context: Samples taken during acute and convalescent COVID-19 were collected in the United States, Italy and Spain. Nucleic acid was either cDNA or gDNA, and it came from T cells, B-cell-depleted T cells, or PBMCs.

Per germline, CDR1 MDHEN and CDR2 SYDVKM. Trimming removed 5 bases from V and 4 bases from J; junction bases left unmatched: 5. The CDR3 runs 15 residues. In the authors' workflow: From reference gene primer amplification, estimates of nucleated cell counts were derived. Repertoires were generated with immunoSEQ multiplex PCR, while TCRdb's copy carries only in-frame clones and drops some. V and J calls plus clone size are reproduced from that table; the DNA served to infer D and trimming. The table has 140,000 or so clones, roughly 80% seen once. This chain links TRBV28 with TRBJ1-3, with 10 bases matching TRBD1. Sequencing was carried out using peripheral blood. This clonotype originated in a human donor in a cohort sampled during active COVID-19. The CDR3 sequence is CASSPRDRGGNTIYF. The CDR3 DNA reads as TGTGCCAGCAGTCCTCGGGACAGGGGAGGAAACACCATATATTTT.